Listed below are T cell receptor beta chains from one sample, sequenced in a study of blood T cell repertoires in COVID-19. Only in-frame clones appear in the TCRdb table, and some are missing; sequencing was by immunoSEQ multiplex PCR. In the table there are roughly 260,000 clones, roughly 87% of which are singletons. Sequenced sample: PBMCs or T cells enriched from blood (not recorded which). These receptors originate from a woman aged 30 to 39 with acute COVID-19. Both conserved end residues are part of each CDR3. D genes are given only for firm matches. Only part of the rows carry a size: once, few, many, or a class if the clone is expanded.

j_call: TRBJ1-1; cdr3_length: 15; clone_size: .; d_call: .; v_call: TRBV7-3; cdr3_aa: CASSLPPGTNTEAFF; cdr3_nt: TGTGCCAGCAGCTTACCCCCGGGGACAAACACTGAAGCTTTCTTT
j_call: TRBJ1-6; cdr3_length: 15; clone_size: .; d_call: .; v_call: TRBV6-5; cdr3_aa: CASSQQGVYNSPLHF; cdr3_nt: TGTGCCAGCAGCCAACAGGGTGTCTATAATTCACCCCTCCACTTT
j_call: TRBJ1-5; cdr3_length: 15; clone_size: .; d_call: TRBD1; v_call: TRBV28; cdr3_aa: CASSTPDRPNQPQHF; cdr3_nt: TGTGCCAGCAGTACCCCGGACAGGCCGAATCAGCCCCAGCATTTT
j_call: TRBJ1-3; cdr3_length: 18; clone_size: .; d_call: .; v_call: TRBV11-2; cdr3_aa: CASSLLPSTGLSGNTIYF; cdr3_nt: TGTGCCAGCAGCTTACTCCCATCGACAGGACTCTCTGGAAACACCATATATTTT
j_call: TRBJ1-2; cdr3_length: 18; clone_size: .; d_call: .; v_call: TRBV6-2/TRBV6-3; cdr3_aa: CASSYSGWVRAEDYGYTF; cdr3_nt: TGTGCCAGCAGTTATTCTGGGTGGGTCCGGGCGGAGGACTATGGCTACACCTTC
j_call: TRBJ1-1; cdr3_length: 14; clone_size: .; d_call: TRBD1; v_call: TRBV25-1; cdr3_aa: CASTSQGAGTEAFF; cdr3_nt: TGTGCCAGCACGTCACAGGGGGCAGGGACTGAAGCTTTCTTT
j_call: TRBJ2-1; cdr3_length: 15; clone_size: .; d_call: TRBD1; v_call: TRBV27; cdr3_aa: CASSFSDRALHEQFF; cdr3_nt: TGTGCCAGCAGTTTCTCGGACAGGGCTCTTCATGAGCAGTTCTTC
j_call: TRBJ2-7; cdr3_length: 12; clone_size: .; d_call: .; v_call: TRBV27; cdr3_aa: CASSLHSYEQYF; cdr3_nt: TGTGCCAGCAGTTTACACAGCTACGAGCAGTACTTC
j_call: TRBJ1-2; cdr3_length: 14; clone_size: .; d_call: .; v_call: TRBV5-1; cdr3_aa: CASSLDQANYGYTF; cdr3_nt: TGCGCCAGCAGCTTGGATCAGGCTAACTATGGCTACACCTTC
j_call: TRBJ1-1; cdr3_length: 15; clone_size: .; d_call: TRBD1; v_call: TRBV7-9; cdr3_aa: CASSQPQGGSTEAFF; cdr3_nt: TGTGCCAGCAGCCAACCTCAGGGGGGTAGCACTGAAGCTTTCTTT
j_call: TRBJ1-5; cdr3_length: 15; clone_size: .; d_call: .; v_call: TRBV2; cdr3_aa: CASSSDGVPNQPQHF; cdr3_nt: TGTGCCAGCAGCAGCGACGGGGTACCCAATCAGCCCCAGCATTTT
j_call: TRBJ1-1; cdr3_length: 14; clone_size: once; d_call: .; v_call: TRBV5-1; cdr3_aa: CASSPPGENTEAFF; cdr3_nt: TGCGCCAGCAGCCCCCCGGGTGAAAACACTGAAGCTTTCTTT
j_call: TRBJ2-5; cdr3_length: 14; clone_size: .; d_call: .; v_call: TRBV4-1; cdr3_aa: CASSPNPPSGTQYF; cdr3_nt: TGCGCCAGCAGCCCCAACCCCCCCTCGGGGACCCAGTACTTC
j_call: TRBJ1-4; cdr3_length: 12; clone_size: .; d_call: .; v_call: TRBV12-3/TRBV12-4; cdr3_aa: CASSLRGEKLFF; cdr3_nt: TGTGCCAGCAGTCTCCGGGGAGAAAAACTGTTTTTT
j_call: TRBJ2-7; cdr3_length: 13; clone_size: .; d_call: .; v_call: TRBV9; cdr3_aa: CASSVRDNYEQYF; cdr3_nt: TGTGCCAGCAGCGTCCGGGACAACTACGAGCAGTACTTC
j_call: TRBJ2-2; cdr3_length: 15; clone_size: .; d_call: .; v_call: TRBV4-3; cdr3_aa: CASSQGSRAAGELFF; cdr3_nt: TGCGCCAGCAGCCAAGGTAGCAGGGCGGCCGGGGAGCTGTTTTTT
j_call: TRBJ1-2; cdr3_length: 11; clone_size: .; d_call: .; v_call: TRBV6-5; cdr3_aa: CAASEGYGYTF; cdr3_nt: TGTGCCGCCTCAGAGGGTTATGGCTACACCTTC
j_call: TRBJ2-7; cdr3_length: 12; clone_size: .; d_call: .; v_call: TRBV4-1; cdr3_aa: CASSQAGDEQYF; cdr3_nt: TGCGCCAGCAGCCAAGCAGGGGACGAGCAGTACTTC
j_call: TRBJ2-7; cdr3_length: 14; clone_size: .; d_call: .; v_call: TRBV15; cdr3_aa: CATSRVSLGDEQYF; cdr3_nt: TGTGCCACCAGCAGAGTTTCCCTAGGAGACGAGCAGTACTTC
j_call: TRBJ1-1; cdr3_length: 14; clone_size: .; d_call: TRBD1; v_call: TRBV12-5; cdr3_aa: CASGGGQGVAEAFF; cdr3_nt: TGTGCTAGTGGTGGGGGACAGGGAGTTGCTGAAGCTTTCTTT
j_call: TRBJ1-6; cdr3_length: 13; clone_size: .; d_call: .; v_call: TRBV27; cdr3_aa: CASRGPFNSPLHF; cdr3_nt: TGTGCCAGCCGAGGCCCCTTTAATTCACCCCTCCACTTT
j_call: TRBJ2-1; cdr3_length: 15; clone_size: .; d_call: TRBD2; v_call: TRBV13; cdr3_aa: CASSHERDSYNEQFF; cdr3_nt: TGTGCCAGCAGCCATGAGCGGGACTCCTACAATGAGCAGTTCTTC
j_call: TRBJ2-7; cdr3_length: 16; clone_size: .; d_call: TRBD2; v_call: TRBV28; cdr3_aa: CASSADGGLGLYEQYF; cdr3_nt: TGTGCCAGCAGCGCAGACGGGGGGTTAGGCTTATACGAGCAGTACTTC
j_call: TRBJ1-5; cdr3_length: 13; clone_size: .; d_call: .; v_call: TRBV5-6; cdr3_aa: CASSYGGDQPQHF; cdr3_nt: TGTGCCAGCAGCTATGGGGGGGATCAGCCCCAGCATTTT
j_call: TRBJ2-3; cdr3_length: 15; clone_size: .; d_call: TRBD2; v_call: TRBV28; cdr3_aa: CASSLAREFTDTQYF; cdr3_nt: TGTGCCAGCAGTTTGGCGCGGGAGTTCACAGATACGCAGTATTTT
j_call: TRBJ2-5; cdr3_length: 14; clone_size: .; d_call: .; v_call: TRBV25-1; cdr3_aa: CASSEFGPRETQYF; cdr3_nt: TGTGCCAGCAGTGAATTTGGGCCCCGGGAGACCCAGTACTTC
j_call: TRBJ1-3; cdr3_length: 16; clone_size: .; d_call: .; v_call: TRBV14; cdr3_aa: CASSQVRGKAGNTIYF; cdr3_nt: TGTGCCAGCAGCCAAGTACGGGGGAAGGCCGGAAACACCATATATTTT